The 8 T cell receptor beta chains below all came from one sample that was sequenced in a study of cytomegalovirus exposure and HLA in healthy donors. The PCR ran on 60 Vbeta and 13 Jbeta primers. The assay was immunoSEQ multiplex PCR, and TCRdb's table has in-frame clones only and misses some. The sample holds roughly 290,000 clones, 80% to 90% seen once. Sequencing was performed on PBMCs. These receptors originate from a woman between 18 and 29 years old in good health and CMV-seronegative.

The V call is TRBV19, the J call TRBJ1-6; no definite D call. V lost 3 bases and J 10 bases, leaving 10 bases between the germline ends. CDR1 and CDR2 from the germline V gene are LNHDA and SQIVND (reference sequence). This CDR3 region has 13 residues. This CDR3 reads CASSMLGGSPLHF. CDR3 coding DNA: TGTGCCAGTAGTATGTTAGGAGGGTCACCCCTCCACTTT.

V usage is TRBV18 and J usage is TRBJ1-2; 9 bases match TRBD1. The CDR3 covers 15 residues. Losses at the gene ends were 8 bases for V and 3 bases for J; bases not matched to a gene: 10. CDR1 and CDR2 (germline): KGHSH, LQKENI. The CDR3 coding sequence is TGTGCCAGCGGAATTGACACAGGGGGCTACTATGGCTACACCTTC. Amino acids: CASGIDTGGYYGYTF.

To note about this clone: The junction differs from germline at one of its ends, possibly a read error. The CDR3 loop reads CASSLGEGAISIF. The CDR3 DNA is TGTGCCAGCAGCTTAGGTGAAGGGGCCATTTCAATTTTT. The chain employs TRBV7-6 and TRBJ1-4, with D possibly matching TRBD1 (5 bases). CDR3 size: 13 residues. Per germline, CDR1 SGHVS and CDR2 FNYEAQ.

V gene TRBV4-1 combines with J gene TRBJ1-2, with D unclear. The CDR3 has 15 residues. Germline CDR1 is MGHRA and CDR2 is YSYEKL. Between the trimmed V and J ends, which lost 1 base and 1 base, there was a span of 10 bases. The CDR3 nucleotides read TGCGCCAGCAGCCAAGGGGCACAGAGTAACTATGGCTACACCTTC. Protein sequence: CASSQGAQSNYGYTF.

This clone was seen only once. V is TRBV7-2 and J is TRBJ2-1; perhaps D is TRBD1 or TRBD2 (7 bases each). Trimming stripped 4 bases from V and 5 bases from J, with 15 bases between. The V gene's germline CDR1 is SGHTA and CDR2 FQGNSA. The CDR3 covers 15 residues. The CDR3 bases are TGTGCCAGCAGCTCAGCGGGACAGAGCAACAATGAGCAGTTCTTC. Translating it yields CASSSAGQSNNEQFF.

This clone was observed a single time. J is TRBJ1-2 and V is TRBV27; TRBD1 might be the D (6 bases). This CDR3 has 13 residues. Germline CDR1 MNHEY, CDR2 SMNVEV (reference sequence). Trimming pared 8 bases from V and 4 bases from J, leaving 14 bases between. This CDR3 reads CASVGANGYGYTF. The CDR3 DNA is TGTGCCAGCGTGGGGGCCAATGGCTATGGCTACACCTTC.

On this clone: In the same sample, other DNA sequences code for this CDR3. CDR3 amino acids: CASSSYTSGGYNEQFF. DNA of the CDR3: TGCGCCAGCAGCTCCTACACTAGCGGGGGCTACAATGAGCAGTTCTTC. This chain joins TRBV5-1 and TRBJ2-1; TRBD2 matches 11 bases. V shed 3 bases and J 3 bases; nucleotides not matched to a gene: 5. In germline, CDR1 is SGHRS, CDR2 YFSETQ. The CDR3 runs 16 residues.

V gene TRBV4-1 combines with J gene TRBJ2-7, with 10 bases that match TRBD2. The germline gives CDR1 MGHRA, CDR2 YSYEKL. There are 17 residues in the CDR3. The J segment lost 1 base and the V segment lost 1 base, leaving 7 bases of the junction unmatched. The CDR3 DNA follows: TGCGCCAGCAGCCAAGGATCATCTAGCGGGGGATCCTACGAGCAGTACTTC. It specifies CASSQGSSSGGSYEQYF.